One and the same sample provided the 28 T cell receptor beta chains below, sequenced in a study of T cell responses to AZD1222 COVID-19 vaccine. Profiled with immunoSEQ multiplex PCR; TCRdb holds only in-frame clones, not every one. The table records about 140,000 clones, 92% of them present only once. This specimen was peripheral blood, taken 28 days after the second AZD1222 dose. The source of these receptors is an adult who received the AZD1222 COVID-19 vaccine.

The CDR3 reads CASSVASNQPQHF. CDR3 bases: TGTGCCAGCAGCGTAGCTAGCAATCAGCCCCAGCATTTT. The chain is built from TRBV9 and TRBJ1-5; D is unresolved. Trimming took off 0 bases at V and 0 bases at J, with 1 base between the two ends. Germline assignment: CDR1 SGDLS and CDR2 YYNGEE. CDR3 length: 13 residues.

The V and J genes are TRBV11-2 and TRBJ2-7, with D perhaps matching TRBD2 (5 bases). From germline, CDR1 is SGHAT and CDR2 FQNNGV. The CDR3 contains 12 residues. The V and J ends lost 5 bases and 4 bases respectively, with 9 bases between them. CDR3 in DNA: TGTGCCAGCAGCGACGGGAATTACGAGCAGTACTTC. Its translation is CASSDGNYEQYF.

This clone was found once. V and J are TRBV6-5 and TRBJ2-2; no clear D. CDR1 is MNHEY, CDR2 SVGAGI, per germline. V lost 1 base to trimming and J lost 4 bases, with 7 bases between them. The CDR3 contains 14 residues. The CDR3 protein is CASSYLESTGELFF. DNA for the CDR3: TGTGCCAGCAGTTACTTGGAGTCCACCGGGGAGCTGTTTTTT.

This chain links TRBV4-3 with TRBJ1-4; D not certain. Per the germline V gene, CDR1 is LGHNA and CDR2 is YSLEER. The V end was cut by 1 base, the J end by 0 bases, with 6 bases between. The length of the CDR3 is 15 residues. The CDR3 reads CASSQGHTTNEKLFF. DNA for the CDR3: TGCGCCAGCAGCCAAGGGCACACAACTAATGAAAAACTGTTTTTT.

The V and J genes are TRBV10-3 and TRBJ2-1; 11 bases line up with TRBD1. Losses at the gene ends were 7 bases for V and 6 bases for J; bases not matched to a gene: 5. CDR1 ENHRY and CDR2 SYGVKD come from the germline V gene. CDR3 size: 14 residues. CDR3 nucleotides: TGTGCCATCAAGGGGACAGGGGGATTCAATGAGCAGTTCTTC. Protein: CAIKGTGGFNEQFF.

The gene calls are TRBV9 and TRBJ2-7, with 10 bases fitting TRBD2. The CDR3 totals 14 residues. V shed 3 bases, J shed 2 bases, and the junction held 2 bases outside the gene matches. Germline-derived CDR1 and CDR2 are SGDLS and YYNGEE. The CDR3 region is CASSGTSGTYEQYF. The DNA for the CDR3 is TGTGCCAGCAGCGGGACTAGCGGCACCTACGAGCAGTACTTC.

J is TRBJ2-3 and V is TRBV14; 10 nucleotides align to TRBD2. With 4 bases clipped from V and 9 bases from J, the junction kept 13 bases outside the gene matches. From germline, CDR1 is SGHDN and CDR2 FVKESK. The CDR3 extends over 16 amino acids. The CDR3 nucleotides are TGTGCCAGCAGCCTGGGGCTAGCGGGAGTCGGTATGACGCAGTATTTT. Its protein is CASSLGLAGVGMTQYF.

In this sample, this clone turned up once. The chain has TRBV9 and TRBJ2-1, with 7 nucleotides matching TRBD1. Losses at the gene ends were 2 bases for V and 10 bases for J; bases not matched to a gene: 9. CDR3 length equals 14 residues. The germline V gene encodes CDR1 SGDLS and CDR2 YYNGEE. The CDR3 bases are TGTGCCAGCAGCGTTACGGACAGGCCGAGAGAGCAGTTCTTC. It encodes CASSVTDRPREQFF.

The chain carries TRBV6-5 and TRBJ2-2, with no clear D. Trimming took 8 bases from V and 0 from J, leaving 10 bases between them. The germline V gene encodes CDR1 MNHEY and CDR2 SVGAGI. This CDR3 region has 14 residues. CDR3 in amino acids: CASVGSPNTGELFF. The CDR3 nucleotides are TGTGCCAGCGTGGGCAGCCCGAACACCGGGGAGCTGTTTTTT.

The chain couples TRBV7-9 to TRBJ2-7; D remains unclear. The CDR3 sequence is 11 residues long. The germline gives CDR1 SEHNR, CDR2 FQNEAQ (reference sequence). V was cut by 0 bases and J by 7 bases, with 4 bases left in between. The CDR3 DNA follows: TGTGCCAGCAGCTTAGCCCCTGAGCAGTACTTC. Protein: CASSLAPEQYF.

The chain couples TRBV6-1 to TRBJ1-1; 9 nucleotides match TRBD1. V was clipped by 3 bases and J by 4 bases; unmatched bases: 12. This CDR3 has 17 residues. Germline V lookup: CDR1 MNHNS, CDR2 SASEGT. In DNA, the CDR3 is TGTGCCAGCAGTGAGACATGGGGGACAGGGAACCCCACTGAAGCTTTCTTT. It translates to CASSETWGTGNPTEAFF.

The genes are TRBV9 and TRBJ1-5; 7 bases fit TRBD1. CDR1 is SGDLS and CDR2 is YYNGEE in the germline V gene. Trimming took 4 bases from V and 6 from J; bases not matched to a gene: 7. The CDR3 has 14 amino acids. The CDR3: CASSQGGGSQPQHF. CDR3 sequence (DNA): TGTGCCAGCAGCCAGGGGGGAGGGAGTCAGCCCCAGCATTTT.

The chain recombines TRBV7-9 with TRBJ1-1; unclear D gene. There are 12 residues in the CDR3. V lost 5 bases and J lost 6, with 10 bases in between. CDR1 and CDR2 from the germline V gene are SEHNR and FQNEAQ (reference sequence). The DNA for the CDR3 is TGTGCCAGCAGCCATTCAGCTCCTGAAGCTTTCTTT. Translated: CASSHSAPEAFF.

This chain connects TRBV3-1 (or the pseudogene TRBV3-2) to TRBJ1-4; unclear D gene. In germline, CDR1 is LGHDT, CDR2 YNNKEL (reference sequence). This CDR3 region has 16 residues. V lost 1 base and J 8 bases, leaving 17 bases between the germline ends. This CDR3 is CASSQVYRKEGEKLFF. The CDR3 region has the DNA TGTGCCAGCAGCCAAGTATACCGGAAGGAAGGGGAAAAACTGTTTTTT.

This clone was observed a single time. CDR3 coding DNA: TGTGCCAGCAGTTTGAAGGGGGGCGAGGTTGAAGCTTTCTTT. Its translation is CASSLKGGEVEAFF. The V call is TRBV28, the J call TRBJ1-1, with D tentatively TRBD1 (6 bases). CDR3 size: 14 residues. Germline-derived CDR1 and CDR2 are MDHEN and SYDVKM. V dropped 3 bases and J dropped 7 bases, with 15 bases sitting between them.

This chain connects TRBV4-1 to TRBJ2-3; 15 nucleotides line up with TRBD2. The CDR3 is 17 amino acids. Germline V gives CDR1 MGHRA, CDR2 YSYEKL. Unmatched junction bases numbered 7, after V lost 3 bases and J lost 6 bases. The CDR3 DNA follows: TGCGCCAGCAGCCAGACCGGACTAGCGGGAGGGAGTGATACGCAGTATTTT. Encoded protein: CASSQTGLAGGSDTQYF.

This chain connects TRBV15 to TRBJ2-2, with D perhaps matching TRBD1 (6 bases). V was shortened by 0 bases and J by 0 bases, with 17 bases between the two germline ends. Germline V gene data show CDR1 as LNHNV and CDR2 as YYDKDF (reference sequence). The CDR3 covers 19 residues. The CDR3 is CATSREGSRTVPNTGELFF. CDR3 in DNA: TGTGCCACCAGCAGAGAGGGAAGCCGGACAGTACCGAACACCGGGGAGCTGTTTTTT.

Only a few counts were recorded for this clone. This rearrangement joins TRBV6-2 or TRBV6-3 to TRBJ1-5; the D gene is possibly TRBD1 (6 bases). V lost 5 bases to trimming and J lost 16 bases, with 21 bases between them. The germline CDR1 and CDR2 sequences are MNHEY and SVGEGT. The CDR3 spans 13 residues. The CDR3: CASSRSRTAESHF. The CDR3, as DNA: TGTGCCAGCAGTCGATCCCGGACAGCTGAATCACATTTT.

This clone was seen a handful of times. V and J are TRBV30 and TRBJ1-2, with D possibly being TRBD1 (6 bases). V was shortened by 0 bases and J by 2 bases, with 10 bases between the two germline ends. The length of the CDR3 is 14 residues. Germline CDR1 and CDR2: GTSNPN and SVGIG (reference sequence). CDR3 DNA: TGTGCCTGGAGTGTAGCGGGGGCGAACTATGGCTACACCTTC. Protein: CAWSVAGANYGYTF.

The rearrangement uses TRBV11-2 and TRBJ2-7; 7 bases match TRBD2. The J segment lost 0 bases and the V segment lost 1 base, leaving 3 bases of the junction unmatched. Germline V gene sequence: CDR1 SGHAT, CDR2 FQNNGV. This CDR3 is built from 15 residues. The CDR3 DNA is TGTGCCAGCAGCTTAGGGGGGGGAGCCTCCTACGAGCAGTACGTC. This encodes CASSLGGGASYEQYV.

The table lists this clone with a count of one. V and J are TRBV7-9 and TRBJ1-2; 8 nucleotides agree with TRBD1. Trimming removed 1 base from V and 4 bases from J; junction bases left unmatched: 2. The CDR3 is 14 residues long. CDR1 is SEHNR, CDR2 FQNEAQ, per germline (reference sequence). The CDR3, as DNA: TGTGCCAGCAGCTTAGGGACAGGGTTCTATGGCTACACCTTC. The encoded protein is CASSLGTGFYGYTF.

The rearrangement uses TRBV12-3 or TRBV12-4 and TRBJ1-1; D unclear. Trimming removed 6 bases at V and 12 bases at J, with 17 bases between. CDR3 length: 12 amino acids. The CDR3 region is CASSHGRRRTFF. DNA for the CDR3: TGTGCCAGCAGCCACGGACGGAGGAGGACTTTCTTT.

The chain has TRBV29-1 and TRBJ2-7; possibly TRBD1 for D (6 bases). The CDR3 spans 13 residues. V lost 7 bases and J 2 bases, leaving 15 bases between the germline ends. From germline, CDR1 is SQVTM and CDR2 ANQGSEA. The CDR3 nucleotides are TGCAGCGCAGAGGGGGACGGAGCCTACGAGCAGTACTTC. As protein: CSAEGDGAYEQYF.

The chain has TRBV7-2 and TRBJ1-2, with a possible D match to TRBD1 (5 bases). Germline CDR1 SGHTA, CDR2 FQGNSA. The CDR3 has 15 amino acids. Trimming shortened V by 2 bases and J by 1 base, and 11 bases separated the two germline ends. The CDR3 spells CASSLNRLDNYGYTF. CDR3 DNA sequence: TGTGCCAGCAGCTTAAACAGGCTGGATAACTATGGCTACACCTTC.

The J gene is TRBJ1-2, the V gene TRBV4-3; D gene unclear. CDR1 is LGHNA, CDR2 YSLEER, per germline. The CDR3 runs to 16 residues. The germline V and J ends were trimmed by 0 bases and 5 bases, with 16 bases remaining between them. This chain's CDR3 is CASSQEVGFAAYGYTF. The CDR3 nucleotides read TGCGCCAGCAGCCAAGAAGTGGGGTTTGCCGCATATGGCTACACCTTC.

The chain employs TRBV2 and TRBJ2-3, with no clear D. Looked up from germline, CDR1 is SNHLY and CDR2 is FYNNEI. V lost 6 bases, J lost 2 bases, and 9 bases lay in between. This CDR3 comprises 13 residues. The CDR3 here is CASRAGHTDTQYF. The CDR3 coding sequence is TGTGCCAGCAGAGCAGGTCACACAGATACGCAGTATTTT.

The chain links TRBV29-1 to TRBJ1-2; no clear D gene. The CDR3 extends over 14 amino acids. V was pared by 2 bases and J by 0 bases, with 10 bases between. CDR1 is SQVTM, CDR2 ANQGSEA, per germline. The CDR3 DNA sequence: TGCAGCGTTGAACTGTTGGAAGCTAACTATGGCTACACCTTC. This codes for CSVELLEANYGYTF.

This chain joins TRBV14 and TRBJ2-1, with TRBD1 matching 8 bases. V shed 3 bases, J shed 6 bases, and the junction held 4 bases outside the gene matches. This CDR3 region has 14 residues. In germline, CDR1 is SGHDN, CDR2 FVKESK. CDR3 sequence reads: CASSQTGVSNEQFF. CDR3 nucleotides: TGTGCCAGCAGCCAGACAGGGGTTTCCAATGAGCAGTTCTTC. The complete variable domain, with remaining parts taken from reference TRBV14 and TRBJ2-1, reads EAGVTQFPSHSVIEKGQTVTLRCDPISGHDNLYWYRRVMGKEIKFLLHFVKESKQDESGMPNNRFLAERTGGTYSTLKVQPAELEDSGVYFCASSQTGVSNEQFFGPGTRLTVL.